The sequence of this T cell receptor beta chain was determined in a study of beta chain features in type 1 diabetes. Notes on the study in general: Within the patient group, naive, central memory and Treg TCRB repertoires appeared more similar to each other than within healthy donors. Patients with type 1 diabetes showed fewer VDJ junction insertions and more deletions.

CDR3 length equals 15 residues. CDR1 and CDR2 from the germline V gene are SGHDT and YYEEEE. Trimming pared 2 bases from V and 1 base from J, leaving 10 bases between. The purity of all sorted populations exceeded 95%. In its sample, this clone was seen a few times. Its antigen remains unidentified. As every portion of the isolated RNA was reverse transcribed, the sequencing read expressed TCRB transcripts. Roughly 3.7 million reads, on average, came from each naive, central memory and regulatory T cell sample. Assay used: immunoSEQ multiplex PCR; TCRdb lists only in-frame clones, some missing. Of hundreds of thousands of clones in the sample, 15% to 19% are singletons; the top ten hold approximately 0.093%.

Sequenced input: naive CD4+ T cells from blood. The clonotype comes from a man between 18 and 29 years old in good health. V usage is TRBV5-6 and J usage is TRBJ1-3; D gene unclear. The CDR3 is CASSLGRLSGNTIYF. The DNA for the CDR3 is TGTGCCAGCAGCTTAGGACGCCTGTCTGGAAACACCATATATTTT.